Below, 13 T cell receptor beta chains from the same sample are listed, as sequenced in a study of blood T cell repertoires in COVID-19. Sequenced by immunoSEQ multiplex PCR; TCRdb stores in-frame clones only, minus some. The data contain 90,000 to 150,000 clones, about nine tenths of them singletons. The sequenced material came from peripheral blood. Receptor source: a man aged 70 or older who had recovered from COVID-19.

The genes are TRBV30 and TRBJ2-3; D might be TRBD2 (6 bases). This CDR3 contains 14 residues. The V end lost 4 bases, the J end lost 3 bases, and 14 bases lay between the germline ends. Germline CDR1 GTSNPN, CDR2 SVGIG (reference sequence). The CDR3 sequence is CAWKEGPGTDTQYF. The CDR3 DNA reads TGTGCCTGGAAGGAGGGGCCGGGAACAGATACGCAGTATTTT. Supplemented by reference TRBV30 and TRBJ2-3, the full variable domain reads SQTIHQWPATLVQPVGSPLSLECTVEGTSNPNLYWYRQAAGRGLQLLFYSVGIGQISSEVPQNLSASRPQDRQFILSSKKLLLSDSGFYLCAWKEGPGTDTQYFGPGTRLTVL.

The V gene is TRBV10-3, the J gene TRBJ2-4; 11 nucleotides line up with TRBD2. The V and J ends lost 1 base and 7 bases, in that order; junction bases with no gene match: 6. The V gene's germline CDR1 is ENHRY and CDR2 SYGVKD. This CDR3 spans 16 amino acids. DNA for the CDR3: TGTGCCATCAGTGAGTACACTAGCGGGAGTATGAACATTCAGTACTTC. Residues: CAISEYTSGSMNIQYF.

With respect to this clone: Distinct nucleotide sequences in the sample also encode this CDR3. The chain employs TRBV6-5 and TRBJ1-4; no definite D call. V gave up 0 bases and J gave up 0 bases, with 8 bases separating them. In germline, CDR1 is MNHEY, CDR2 SVGAGI. The CDR3 length is 16 residues. The CDR3 DNA reads TGTGCCAGCAGTTACTCGAGAACTACAACTAATGAAAAACTGTTTTTT. Encoded protein: CASSYSRTTTNEKLFF.

V gene TRBV6-5 combines with J gene TRBJ1-1; D possibly corresponds to TRBD1 (5 bases). With 6 bases removed from V and 2 bases from J, the gap between germline ends came to 16 bases. The germline CDR1 and CDR2 sequences are MNHEY and SVGAGI. The CDR3 runs 15 residues. The CDR3 here is CASRPYAGLNTEAFF. The CDR3 nucleotides read TGTGCCAGCAGGCCTTACGCGGGACTTAACACTGAAGCTTTCTTT.

The CDR3 DNA is TGTGCCAGCATCAGGGGCGAGCAGTACTTC. Amino acids: CASIRGEQYF. The V and J genes are TRBV28 and TRBJ2-7, with a weak D call TRBD1 (6 bases). Germline CDR1 reads MDHEN; CDR2 reads SYDVKM. The CDR3 covers 10 residues. The germline V and J ends were trimmed by 7 bases and 6 bases, with 7 bases remaining between them.

The rearrangement joins TRBV11-2 to TRBJ1-4; D may be TRBD1 (6 bases). The germline CDR1 and CDR2 sequences are SGHAT and FQNNGV. The ends were cut back, 2 bases at V and 6 bases at J, with 13 bases in the middle. The CDR3 length is 15 residues. CDR3 DNA sequence: TGTGCCAGCAGCTTATTGGGGTCAGGGGATGAAAAACTGTTTTTT. Translating gives CASSLLGSGDEKLFF.

The J gene is TRBJ1-5, the V gene TRBV4-1; 8 nucleotides match TRBD1. The V gene end was trimmed by 6 bases and the J gene end by 1 base; junction bases not matched to a gene: 8. The CDR3 consists of 16 residues. Per the germline V gene, CDR1 is MGHRA and CDR2 is YSYEKL. CDR3 loop: CASSRGQGSSNQPQHF. The CDR3 region has the DNA TGCGCCAGCAGTCGAGGACAGGGTTCCAGCAATCAGCCCCAGCATTTT.

The V call is TRBV19, the J call TRBJ2-1; TRBD2 matches at 9 bases. CDR3 length: 13 amino acids. V was clipped by 7 bases and J by 9 bases; unmatched bases: 7. Germline assignment: CDR1 LNHDA and CDR2 SQIVND (reference sequence). CDR3 sequence reads: CASTGLASGEQFF. The DNA of the CDR3 is TGTGCCAGTACCGGACTAGCGAGTGGTGAGCAGTTCTTC.

The rearrangement uses TRBV10-2 and TRBJ1-5; 10 nucleotides match TRBD1. Germline CDR1 WSHSY, CDR2 SAAADI. J gave up 3 bases and V 5 bases, and 7 bases lay outside the gene matches. This CDR3 has 16 amino acids. The DNA of the CDR3 is TGCGCCAGCAGTAGTTGGGACAGGGGTAACAATCAGCCCCAGCATTTT. This gives the protein CASSSWDRGNNQPQHF.

The CDR3 loop is CAWSVAGGQPQHF. CDR3 nucleotide sequence: TGTGCCTGGAGTGTAGCCGGGGGTCAGCCCCAGCATTTT. This sequence joins TRBV30 and TRBJ1-5; tentative D call: TRBD1 (5 bases). The CDR3 spans 13 residues. Between the trimmed V and J ends, which lost 0 bases and 6 bases, there was a span of 9 bases. CDR1 is GTSNPN and CDR2 is SVGIG in the germline V gene (reference sequence).

This clone occurred once. This rearrangement joins TRBV7-2 to TRBJ2-1; 10 bases line up with TRBD2. The CDR3 has 15 amino acids. The V gene end was trimmed by 5 bases and the J gene end by 2 bases; junction bases not matched to a gene: 3. The germline V gene has CDR1 SGHTA and CDR2 FQGNSA. The CDR3 region has the DNA TGTGCCAGCAGCCCCACTAGCGGGACCTACAATGAGCAGTTCTTC. Its translation: CASSPTSGTYNEQFF.

CDR3 sequence (DNA): TGTGCCAGCAGCCTACCGGGAGGAGGGGCGTTATCTGGAAACACCATATATTTT. Encoded protein: CASSLPGGGALSGNTIYF. This sequence joins TRBV28 and TRBJ1-3, with D tentatively TRBD1 (5 bases). The V end was cut by 6 bases, the J end by 1 base, with 22 bases between. Germline CDR1 is MDHEN and CDR2 is SYDVKM. CDR3 length: 18 residues.

V and J are TRBV5-1 and TRBJ2-3, with 10 bases fitting TRBD2. The V and J ends lost 2 bases and 2 bases, in that order; junction bases with no gene match: 8. The CDR3 runs 17 residues. Germline lookup yields CDR1 SGHRS and CDR2 YFSETQ. The CDR3 here is CASSFRGLAAPTDTQYF. CDR3 nucleotide sequence: TGCGCCAGCAGCTTTAGAGGACTAGCGGCCCCCACAGATACGCAGTATTTT. Drawing the rest from reference TRBV5-1 and TRBJ2-3, the complete variable domain is KAGVTQTPRYLIKTRGQQVTLSCSPISGHRSVSWYQQTPGQGLQFLFEYFSETQRNKGNFPGRFSGRQFSNSRSEMNVSTLELGDSALYLCASSFRGLAAPTDTQYFGPGTRLTVL.